Detailed here is one T cell receptor beta chain. Its antigen is unidentified. The sample is drawn from a study of T-cell reconstitution after alpha-beta-depleted transplantation in children. Study-wide findings and caveats: Alpha-beta T cells about two months after transplant reportedly derived from several hundred expanded graft clones. Among T cells one year after transplant, newly produced cells accounted for most counts and diversity.

The V and J ends lost 3 bases and 4 bases, in that order; junction bases with no gene match: 7. Germline CDR1 SGHTA, CDR2 FQGNSA. The CDR3 spans 15 residues. TCRbeta library construction was performed incorporating unique molecular identifiers. From the PCR reads, TCRdb called clonotypes with MiXCR, one entry per CDR3 protein. The sample lists some 200,000 distinct CDR3 sequences, roughly 8.1% seen once, with 35% to 40% in the top ten. This sequence originates from a male patient between 2 and 15 years old who had a stem cell transplant for acute myeloid leukemia, so the T cells may come from the graft donor. Sequenced here: PBMCs, mostly from graft donor cells, sampled 360 days after TCRalphabeta/CD19-depleted stem cell transplant. The rearrangement links TRBV7-2 to TRBJ1-1, with 8 nucleotides matching TRBD1. CDR3 residues: CASSLGQGAVTEAFF. The CDR3 DNA is TGTGCCAGCAGCTTGGGGCAGGGGGCGGTCACTGAAGCTTTCTTT.